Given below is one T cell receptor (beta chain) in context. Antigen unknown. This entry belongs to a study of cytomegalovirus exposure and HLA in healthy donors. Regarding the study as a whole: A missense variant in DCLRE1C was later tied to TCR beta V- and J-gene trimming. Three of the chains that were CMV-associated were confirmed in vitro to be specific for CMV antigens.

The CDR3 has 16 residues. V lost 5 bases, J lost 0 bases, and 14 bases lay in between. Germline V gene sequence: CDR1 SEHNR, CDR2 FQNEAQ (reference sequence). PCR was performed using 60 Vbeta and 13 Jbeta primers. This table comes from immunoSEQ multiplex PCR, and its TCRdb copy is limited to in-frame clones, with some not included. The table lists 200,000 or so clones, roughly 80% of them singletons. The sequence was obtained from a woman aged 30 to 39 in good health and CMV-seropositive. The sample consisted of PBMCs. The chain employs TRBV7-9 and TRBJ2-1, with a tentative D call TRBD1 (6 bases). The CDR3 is CASSLRQASSYNEQFF. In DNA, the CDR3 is TGTGCCAGCAGCCTACGACAGGCGAGCTCCTACAATGAGCAGTTCTTC.